What follows is one TCR beta chain and its context. Germline V lookup: CDR1 SNHLY, CDR2 FYNNEI. The CDR3 sequence is 15 residues long. The trim removed 3 bases at V and 2 bases at J, leaving 6 bases unmatched. The data stem from a study of blood T cell repertoires in COVID-19. Here immunoSEQ multiplex PCR was the method, and the copy in TCRdb shows in-frame clones only, minus some. The sample includes some 9,900 clones, 89% of them seen just once. V and J are TRBV2 and TRBJ2-5; 7 positions match TRBD2. This TCR came from a human donor in a cohort sampled during active COVID-19. Sequenced sample: peripheral blood. The CDR3, as DNA: TGTGCCAGCAGTGACCGAGCGGGGTGGCAAGAGACCCAGTACTTC. It is translated as CASSDRAGWQETQYF.